This paragraph covers one T cell receptor beta chain sequence. The antigen remains unidentified. Libraries were prepared by immunoSEQ multiplex PCR; TCRdb keeps only in-frame clonotypes and omits some of them. The table shows about 120,000 clones, with 70% to 80% occurring only once. TCRs were sequenced from a few patients responding to pembrolizumab. Germline-derived CDR1 and CDR2 are LNHDA and SQIVND (reference sequence). This CDR3 contains 10 residues. Trimming removed 9 bases at V and 10 bases at J, with 10 bases between. This entry is derived from a study of PD-1 blockade in mismatch repair-deficient tumors. General study findings and limits: After pembrolizumab, tumor-resident clones rose rapidly, then generally contracted before radiologic responses.

This TCR came from an adult with mismatch repair-deficient cancer. The sample here was peripheral blood, taken roughly 60 weeks after starting pembrolizumab. The chain recombines TRBV19 with TRBJ2-1; D is perhaps TRBD2 (6 bases). CDR3 region: CASFAGEQFF. The DNA for the CDR3 is TGTGCCAGCTTCGCGGGGGAGCAGTTCTTC. Supplemented by reference TRBV19 and TRBJ2-1, the full variable domain reads DGGITQSPKYLFRKEGQNVTLSCEQNLNHDAMYWYRQDPGQGLRLIYYSQIVNDFQKGDIAEGYSVSREKKESFPLTVTSAQKNPTAFYLCASFAGEQFFGPGTRLTVL.